The 5 T cell receptor beta chains below come from one sample, sequenced in a study of identical twins. TCRdb recomputed calls from the 5' RACE reads with MiXCR, one row per CDR3 protein. Of more than 650,000 distinct CDR3 sequences in the sample, roughly 6.2% were seen once. Sequencing was performed on naive T cells sorted from blood. These receptors originate from a man younger than 35 in good health.

This clonotype came up a few times. The genes are TRBV27 and TRBJ2-1; 13 positions match TRBD2. From germline, CDR1 is MNHEY and CDR2 SMNVEV (reference sequence). The CDR3 runs 15 residues. Trimming cost V 7 bases and J 6 bases; bases outside gene matches: 6. CDR3 in DNA: TGTGCCAGCAAGGGGACTAGCGGGGACCTCAATGAGCAGTTCTTC. Translation gives CASKGTSGDLNEQFF.

This clonotype was seen many times. The chain joins TRBV20-1 to TRBJ2-7, with unresolved D. This CDR3 is 11 amino acids long. V shed 2 bases and J shed 0 bases, with 2 bases lying between them. Germline values: CDR1 DFQATT, CDR2 SNEGSKA (reference sequence). Here the CDR3 reads CSARNSYEQYV. Written as DNA, the CDR3 is TGCAGTGCTAGAAACTCCTACGAGCAGTACGTC.

This clonotype was detected many times. The V and J genes are TRBV20-1 and TRBJ2-3, with D tentatively TRBD1 or TRBD2 (5 bases each). Trimming took 5 bases from V and 0 from J, leaving 12 bases between them. CDR3 length equals 14 residues. Germline lookup yields CDR1 DFQATT and CDR2 SNEGSKA (reference sequence). The chain's CDR3 is CSAGDHASTDTQYF. CDR3 nucleotides: TGCAGTGCTGGGGACCACGCTAGCACAGATACGCAGTATTTT.

This clonotype was picked up many times. Since the CDR3 does not end with the conserved phenylalanine or tryptophan, this likely comes from a read error. The DNA is left out, because the CDR3 cannot be placed on it with certainty; the CDR3 is given as TCRdb lists it. The chain employs TRBV25-1 and TRBJ2-1; the DNA was not used to check the table's D call, TRBD2. Germline V gene lookup returns CDR1 MGHDK and CDR2 SYGVNS. The CDR3 is 11 amino acids in total, end residues counted. CDR3 protein: CASWMGDGTSV.

This clonotype occurred a few times. The V gene is TRBV7-9, the J gene TRBJ2-1, with TRBD2 identical over 12 bases. In germline, CDR1 is SEHNR, CDR2 FQNEAQ (reference sequence). J lost 8 bases, V lost 5 bases, and 7 bases had no gene match. The CDR3 runs 15 residues. In DNA, the CDR3 is TGTGCCAGCAGCGTTGGACTAGCGGGATACGATGAGCAGTTCTTC. Translated, it gives CASSVGLAGYDEQFF.